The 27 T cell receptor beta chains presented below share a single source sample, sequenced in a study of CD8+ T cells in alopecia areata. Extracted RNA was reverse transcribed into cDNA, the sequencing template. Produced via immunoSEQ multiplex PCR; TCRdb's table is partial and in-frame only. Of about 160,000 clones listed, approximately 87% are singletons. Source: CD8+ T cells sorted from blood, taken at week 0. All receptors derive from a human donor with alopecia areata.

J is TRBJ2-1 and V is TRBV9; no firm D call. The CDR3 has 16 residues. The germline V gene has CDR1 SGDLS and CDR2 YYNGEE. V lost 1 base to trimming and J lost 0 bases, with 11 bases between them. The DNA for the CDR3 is TGTGCCAGCAGCGTACGTACAGAGAGCTCCTACAATGAGCAGTTCTTC. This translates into CASSVRTESSYNEQFF.

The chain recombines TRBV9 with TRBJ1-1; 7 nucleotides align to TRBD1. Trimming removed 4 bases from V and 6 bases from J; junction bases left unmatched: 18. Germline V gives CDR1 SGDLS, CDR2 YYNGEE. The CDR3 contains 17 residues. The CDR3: CASSLMGSSGGSSEAFF. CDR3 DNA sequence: TGTGCCAGCAGCCTAATGGGTTCCTCAGGGGGAAGTTCTGAAGCTTTCTTT.

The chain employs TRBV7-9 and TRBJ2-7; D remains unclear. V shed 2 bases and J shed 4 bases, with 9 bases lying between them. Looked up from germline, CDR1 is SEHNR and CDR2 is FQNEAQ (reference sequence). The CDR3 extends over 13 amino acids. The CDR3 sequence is CASSLNQDYEQYF. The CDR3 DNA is TGTGCCAGCAGCTTAAACCAAGATTACGAGCAGTACTTC.

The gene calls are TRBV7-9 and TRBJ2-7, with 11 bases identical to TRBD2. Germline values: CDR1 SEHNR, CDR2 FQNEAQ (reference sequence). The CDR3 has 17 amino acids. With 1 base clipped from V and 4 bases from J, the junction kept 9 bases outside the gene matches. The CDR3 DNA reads TGTGCCAGCAGCTTAGGGGTACTAGCGGGAGTTTCGTACGAGCAGTACTTC. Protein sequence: CASSLGVLAGVSYEQYF.

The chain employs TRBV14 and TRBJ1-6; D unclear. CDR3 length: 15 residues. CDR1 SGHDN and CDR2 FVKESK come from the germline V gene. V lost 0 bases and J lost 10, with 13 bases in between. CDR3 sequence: CASSQDPGVRSPLHF. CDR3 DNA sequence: TGTGCCAGCAGCCAAGATCCCGGGGTGAGGTCACCCCTCCACTTT.

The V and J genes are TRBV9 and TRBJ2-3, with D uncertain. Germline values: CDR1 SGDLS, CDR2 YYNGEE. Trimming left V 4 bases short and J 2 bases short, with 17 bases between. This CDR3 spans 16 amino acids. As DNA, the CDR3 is TGTGCCAGCAGCTCCAGACGGATCCCTCTCACAGATACGCAGTATTTT. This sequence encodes CASSSRRIPLTDTQYF.

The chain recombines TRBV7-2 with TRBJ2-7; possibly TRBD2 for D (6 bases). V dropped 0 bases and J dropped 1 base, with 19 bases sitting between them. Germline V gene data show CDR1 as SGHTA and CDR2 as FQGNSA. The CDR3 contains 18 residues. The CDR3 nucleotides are TGTGCCAGCAGCTTAGCCTCAGAGGCTGCGGGGCCTTCCTACGAGCAGTACTTC. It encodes CASSLASEAAGPSYEQYF.

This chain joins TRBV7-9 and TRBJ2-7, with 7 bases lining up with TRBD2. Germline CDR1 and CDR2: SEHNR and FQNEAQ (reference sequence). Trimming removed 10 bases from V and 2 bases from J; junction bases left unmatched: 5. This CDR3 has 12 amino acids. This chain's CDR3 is CATGGNPYEQYF. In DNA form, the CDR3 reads TGTGCCACCGGGGGGAATCCCTACGAGCAGTACTTC.

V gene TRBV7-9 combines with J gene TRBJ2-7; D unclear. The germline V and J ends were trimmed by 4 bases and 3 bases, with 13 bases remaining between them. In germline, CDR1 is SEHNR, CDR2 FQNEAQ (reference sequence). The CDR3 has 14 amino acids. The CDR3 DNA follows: TGTGCCAGCAGCTCCCAAAGCCTGGGCTACGAGCAGTACTTC. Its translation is CASSSQSLGYEQYF.

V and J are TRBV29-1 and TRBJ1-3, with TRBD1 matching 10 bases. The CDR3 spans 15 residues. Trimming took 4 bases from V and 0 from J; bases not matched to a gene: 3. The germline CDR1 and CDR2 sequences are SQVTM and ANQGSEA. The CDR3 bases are TGCAGCGTTGCAGGGACAGGGGCCTCTGGAAACACCATATATTTT. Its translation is CSVAGTGASGNTIYF.

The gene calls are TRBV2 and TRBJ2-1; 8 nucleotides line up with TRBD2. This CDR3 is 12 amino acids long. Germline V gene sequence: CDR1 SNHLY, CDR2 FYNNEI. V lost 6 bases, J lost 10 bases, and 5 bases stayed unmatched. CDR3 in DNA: TGTGCCAGCAGCTCAACTAGCGGCGAGCAGTTCTTC. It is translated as CASSSTSGEQFF.

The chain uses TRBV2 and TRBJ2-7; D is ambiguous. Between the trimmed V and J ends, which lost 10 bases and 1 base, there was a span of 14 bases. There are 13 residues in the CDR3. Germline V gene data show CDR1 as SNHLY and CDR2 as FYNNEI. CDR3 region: CATSTHTSYEQYF. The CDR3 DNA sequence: TGTGCCACCTCTACCCACACTTCCTACGAGCAGTACTTC. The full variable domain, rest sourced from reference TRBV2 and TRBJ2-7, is EPEVTQTPSHQVTQMGQEVILRCVPISNHLYFYWYRQILGQKVEFLVSFYNNEISEKSEIFDDQFSVERPDGSNFTLKIRSTKLEDSAMYFCATSTHTSYEQYFGPGTRLTVT.

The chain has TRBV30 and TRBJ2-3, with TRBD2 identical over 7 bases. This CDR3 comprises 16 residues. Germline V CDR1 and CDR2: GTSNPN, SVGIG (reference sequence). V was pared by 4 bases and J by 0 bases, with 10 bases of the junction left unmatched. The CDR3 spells CAWTRDYPTSTDTQYF. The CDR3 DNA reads TGTGCCTGGACCCGGGACTACCCTACTAGCACAGATACGCAGTATTTT.

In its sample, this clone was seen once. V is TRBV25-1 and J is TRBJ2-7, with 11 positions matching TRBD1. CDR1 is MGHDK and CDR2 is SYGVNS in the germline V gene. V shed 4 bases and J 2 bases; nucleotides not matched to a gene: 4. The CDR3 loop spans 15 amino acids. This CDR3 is CASSGPGQGAYEQYF. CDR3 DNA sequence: TGTGCCAGCAGTGGTCCGGGACAGGGGGCCTACGAGCAGTACTTC.

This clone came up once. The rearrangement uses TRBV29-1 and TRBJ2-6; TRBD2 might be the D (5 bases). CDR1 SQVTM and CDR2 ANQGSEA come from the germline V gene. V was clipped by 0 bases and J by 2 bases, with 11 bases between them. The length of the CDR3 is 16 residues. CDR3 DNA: TGCAGCGTTGAAGATTCGGCCGGGACTGGGGCCAACGTCCTGACTTTC. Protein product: CSVEDSAGTGANVLTF. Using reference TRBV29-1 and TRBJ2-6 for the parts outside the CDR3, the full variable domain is SAVISQKPSRDICQRGTSLTIQCQVDSQVTMMFWYRQQPGQSLTLIATANQGSEATYESGFVIDKFPISRPNLTFSTLTVSNMSPEDSSIYLCSVEDSAGTGANVLTFGAGSRLTVL.

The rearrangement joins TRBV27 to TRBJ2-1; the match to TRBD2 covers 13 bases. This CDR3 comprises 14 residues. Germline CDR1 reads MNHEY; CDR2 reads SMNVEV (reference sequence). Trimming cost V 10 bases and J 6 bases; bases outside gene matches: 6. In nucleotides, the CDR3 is TGTGCCACCAGGACTAGCGGGAGTAGCAATGAGCAGTTCTTC. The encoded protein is CATRTSGSSNEQFF.

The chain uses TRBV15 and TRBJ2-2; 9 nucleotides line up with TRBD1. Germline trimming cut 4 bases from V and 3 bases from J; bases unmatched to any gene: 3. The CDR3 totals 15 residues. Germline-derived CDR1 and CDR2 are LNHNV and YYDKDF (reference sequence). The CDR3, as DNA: TGTGCCACCAGCATAGGACAGGGGTACACCGGGGAGCTGTTTTTT. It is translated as CATSIGQGYTGELFF. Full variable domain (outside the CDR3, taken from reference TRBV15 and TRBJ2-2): DAMVIQNPRYQVTQFGKPVTLSCSQTLNHNVMYWYQQKSSQAPKLLFHYYDKDFNNEADTPDNFQSRRPNTSFCFLDIRSPGLGDTAMYLCATSIGQGYTGELFFGEGSRLTVL.

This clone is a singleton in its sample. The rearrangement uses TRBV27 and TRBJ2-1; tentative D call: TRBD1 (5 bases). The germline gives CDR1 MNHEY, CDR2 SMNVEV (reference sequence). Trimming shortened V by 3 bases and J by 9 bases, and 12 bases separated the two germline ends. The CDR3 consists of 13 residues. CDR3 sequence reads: CASSLGPPGEQFF. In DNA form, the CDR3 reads TGTGCCAGCAGTTTGGGGCCTCCGGGTGAGCAGTTCTTC.

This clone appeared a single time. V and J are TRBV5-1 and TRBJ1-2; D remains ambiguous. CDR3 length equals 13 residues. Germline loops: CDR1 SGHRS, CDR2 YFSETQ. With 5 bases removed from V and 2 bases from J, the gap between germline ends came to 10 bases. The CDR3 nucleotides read TGCGCCAGCAGTGTTGGGGAGAACTATGGCTACACCTTC. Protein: CASSVGENYGYTF.

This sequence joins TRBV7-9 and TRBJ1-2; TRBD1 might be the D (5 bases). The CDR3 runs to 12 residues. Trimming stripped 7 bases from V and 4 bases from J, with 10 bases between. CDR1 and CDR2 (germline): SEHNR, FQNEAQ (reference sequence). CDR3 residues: CASTSGGYGYTF. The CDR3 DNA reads TGTGCCAGCACTTCCGGGGGCTATGGCTACACCTTC.

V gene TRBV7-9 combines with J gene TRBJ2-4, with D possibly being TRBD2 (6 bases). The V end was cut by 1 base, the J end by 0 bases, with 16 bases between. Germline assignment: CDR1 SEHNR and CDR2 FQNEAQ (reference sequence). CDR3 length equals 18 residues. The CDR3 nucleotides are TGTGCCAGCAGCTTAGGATCCGGGAGCATCCTAGCCAAAAACATTCAGTACTTC. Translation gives CASSLGSGSILAKNIQYF.

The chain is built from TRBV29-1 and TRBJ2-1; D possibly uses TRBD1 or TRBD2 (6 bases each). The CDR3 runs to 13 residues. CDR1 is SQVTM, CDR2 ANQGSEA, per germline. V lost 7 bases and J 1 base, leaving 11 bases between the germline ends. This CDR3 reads CSAEGGSYNEQFF. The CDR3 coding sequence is TGCAGCGCCGAGGGGGGTTCCTACAATGAGCAGTTCTTC.

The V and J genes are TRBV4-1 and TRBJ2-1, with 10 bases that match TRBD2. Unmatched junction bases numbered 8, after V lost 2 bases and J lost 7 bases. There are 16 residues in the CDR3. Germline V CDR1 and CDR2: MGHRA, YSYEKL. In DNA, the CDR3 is TGCGCCAGCAGCCAACCCGGACTAGCGGAGAGGAATGAGCAGTTCTTC. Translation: CASSQPGLAERNEQFF.

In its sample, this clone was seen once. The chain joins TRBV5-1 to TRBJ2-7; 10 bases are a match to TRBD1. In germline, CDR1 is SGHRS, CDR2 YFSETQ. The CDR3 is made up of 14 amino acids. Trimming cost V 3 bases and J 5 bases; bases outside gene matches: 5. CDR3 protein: CASSWGQGKNEQYF. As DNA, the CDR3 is TGCGCCAGCAGCTGGGGACAGGGGAAAAACGAGCAGTACTTC.

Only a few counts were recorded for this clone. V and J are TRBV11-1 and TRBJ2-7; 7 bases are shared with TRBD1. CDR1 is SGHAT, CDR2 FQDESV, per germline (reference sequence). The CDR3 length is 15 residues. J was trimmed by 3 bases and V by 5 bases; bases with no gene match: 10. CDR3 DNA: TGTGCCAGCAGCACCAAGGACAGGCCCTACTACGAGCAGTACTTC. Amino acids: CASSTKDRPYYEQYF.

CDR3 loop: CASSLETGWSSYEQYF. The CDR3 nucleotides are TGTGCCAGCAGCTTAGAAACGGGCTGGAGCTCCTACGAGCAGTACTTC. The rearrangement uses TRBV11-2 and TRBJ2-7; no clear D. Germline CDR1 and CDR2: SGHAT and FQNNGV. There are 16 residues in the CDR3. V shed 0 bases and J shed 0 bases, with 12 bases lying between them.

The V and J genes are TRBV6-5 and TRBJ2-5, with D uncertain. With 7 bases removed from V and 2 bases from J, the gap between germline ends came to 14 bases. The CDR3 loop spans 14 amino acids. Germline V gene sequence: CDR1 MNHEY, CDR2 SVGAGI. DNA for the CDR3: TGTGCCAGCAATCCGGACCCCCGTCAAGAGACCCAGTACTTC. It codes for CASNPDPRQETQYF.